Shown below are 9 T cell receptor beta chains from a single sample sequenced in a study of T-cell reconstitution after alpha-beta-depleted transplantation in children. Preparation of the TCRbeta library involved a method that used unique molecular identifiers. TCRdb analysed the PCR reads with MiXCR anew, one entry per CDR3 protein. The data show about 870,000 distinct CDR3 sequences, around 17% seen once. The sequenced sample was PBMCs, mostly from graft donor cells, obtained 360 days after TCRalphabeta/CD19-depleted stem cell transplant. Receptor source: a male patient under 18 who had a stem cell transplant for acute lymphoblastic leukemia, so the T cells may come from the graft donor.

The rearrangement links TRBV9 to TRBJ2-3, with D possibly TRBD1 on 5 matching bases. Trimming took 3 bases from V and 6 from J, leaving 14 bases between them. This CDR3 spans 14 amino acids. CDR1 is SGDLS and CDR2 is YYNGEE in the germline V gene. Here the CDR3 DNA reads TGTGCCAGCAGCGGTCTGTGGGCAGGGGATACGCAGTATTTT. Its protein product is CASSGLWAGDTQYF.

The rearrangement links TRBV6-5 to TRBJ2-1; D is undetermined. CDR3 length: 14 amino acids. The V end lost 2 bases, the J end lost 3 bases, and 8 bases lay between the germline ends. CDR1 and CDR2 (germline): MNHEY, SVGAGI. Written as DNA, the CDR3 is TGTGCCAGCAGTTACGGTAGGAGCTACAATGAGCAGTTCTTC. Translated, it gives CASSYGRSYNEQFF.

The chain combines TRBV12-3 or TRBV12-4 with TRBJ2-7; the match to TRBD1 covers 10 bases. CDR3 length: 15 residues. With V trimmed by 7 bases and J by 7 bases, 13 bases remained unmatched. As DNA, the CDR3 is TGTGCCAGCAACCTATCCGACAGGGGGCGAGATGAGCAGTACTTC. Amino acid sequence: CASNLSDRGRDEQYF.

This clonotype turned up a few times. V is TRBV20-1 and J is TRBJ2-3; 11 nucleotides align to TRBD2. Per germline, CDR1 DFQATT and CDR2 SNEGSKA (reference sequence). J gave up 5 bases and V 4 bases, and 8 bases lay outside the gene matches. The CDR3 loop spans 15 amino acids. As DNA, the CDR3 is TGCAGTGCTACCATTACTAGCGGGGGCAGAGATACGCAGTATTTT. Encoded protein: CSATITSGGRDTQYF.

Only a few counts were recorded for this clonotype. This chain uses TRBV20-1 with TRBJ2-7, with 9 nucleotides matching TRBD1. Germline CDR1 is DFQATT and CDR2 is SNEGSKA (reference sequence). This CDR3 comprises 13 residues. V lost 5 bases to trimming and J lost 7 bases; unmatched junction nucleotides: 9. CDR3 in amino acids: CSAGWDRDGEQYF. Written as DNA, the CDR3 is TGCAGTGCTGGGTGGGACAGGGATGGGGAGCAGTACTTC.

This clonotype was observed many times. The V and J genes are TRBV25-1 and TRBJ2-7; 7 bases map to TRBD1. The CDR3 sequence is 14 residues long. From germline, CDR1 is MGHDK and CDR2 SYGVNS. Trimming removed 3 bases from V and 2 bases from J; junction bases left unmatched: 4. CDR3 coding DNA: TGTGCCAGCAGTGATGCCCAGGGGGCCTACGAGCAGTACTTC. It is translated as CASSDAQGAYEQYF.

At least ten counts were recorded for this clonotype. In nucleotides, the CDR3 is TGCGCCAGCAGCACAGGACAACTGGGTGTCTTTTCGGTCCACTATGGCTACACCTTC. Translating gives CASSTGQLGVFSVHYGYTF. V usage is TRBV5-1 and J usage is TRBJ1-2; D is perhaps TRBD1 (5 bases). This CDR3 is built from 19 residues. Germline values: CDR1 SGHRS, CDR2 YFSETQ. V lost 4 bases and J lost 3, with 28 bases in between.

This chain connects TRBV27 to TRBJ2-7, with unresolved D. Trimming shortened V by 4 bases and J by 1 base, and 8 bases separated the two germline ends. Looked up from germline, CDR1 is MNHEY and CDR2 is SMNVEV (reference sequence). The CDR3 consists of 13 residues. CDR3 nucleotide sequence: TGTGCCAGCAGTTCTGCGGAATCCTACGAGCAGTACTTC. Its translation is CASSSAESYEQYF.

The chain has TRBV19 and TRBJ1-2; TRBD1 is a possible D gene (5 bases). Germline V lookup: CDR1 LNHDA, CDR2 SQIVND (reference sequence). Trimming shortened V by 8 bases and J by 5 bases, and 18 bases separated the two germline ends. There are 14 residues in the CDR3. CDR3 amino acids: CASPPAGIGYGYTF. The CDR3 nucleotides read TGTGCCAGTCCTCCGGCAGGGATTGGGTATGGCTACACCTTC.